A single sample gave rise to the 30 T cell receptor beta chains below, sequenced in a study of blood T cell repertoires in COVID-19. Assay: immunoSEQ multiplex PCR; the TCRdb copy retains only in-frame clones and omits some. The data hold around 300,000 clones, with 75% to 90% observed a single time. Material: peripheral blood. The source of these receptors is a woman aged 25-40 years with COVID-19, enrolled during active disease.

This clone has only one observation. The genes are TRBV28 and TRBJ1-5, with a tentative D call TRBD1 (6 bases). Germline CDR1 is MDHEN and CDR2 is SYDVKM. The CDR3 totals 14 residues. V lost 8 bases, J lost 5 bases, and 16 bases lay in between. CDR3 loop: CASLGTGWDQPQHF. The CDR3 nucleotides read TGTGCCAGCCTGGGCACAGGGTGGGATCAGCCCCAGCATTTT.

J is TRBJ2-3 and V is TRBV30, with TRBD2 identical over 8 bases. The CDR3 sequence is 13 residues long. From germline, CDR1 is GTSNPN and CDR2 SVGIG (reference sequence). J lost 3 bases, V lost 3 bases, and 2 bases had no gene match. CDR3 amino acids: CAWRAGATDTQYF. The CDR3 DNA reads as TGTGCCTGGAGAGCGGGAGCGACAGATACGCAGTATTTT.

This chain links TRBV6-6 with TRBJ1-1; possible D gene TRBD1, 6 bases. CDR1 MNHNY and CDR2 SVGAGI come from the germline V gene (reference sequence). V shed 6 bases and J shed 4 bases, with 15 bases lying between them. CDR3 length equals 14 residues. CDR3: CASSLLGAGTEAFF. Here the CDR3 DNA reads TGTGCCAGCAGCCTATTGGGGGCAGGCACTGAAGCTTTCTTT.

The chain carries TRBV19 and TRBJ2-7, with TRBD1 identical over 11 bases. CDR1 and CDR2 from the germline V gene are LNHDA and SQIVND (reference sequence). V gave up 4 bases and J gave up 3 bases; unmatched junction bases: 5. This CDR3 is built from 15 residues. CDR3 sequence reads: CASSSPGTGGYEQYF. In nucleotides, the CDR3 is TGTGCCAGTAGTAGCCCCGGGACAGGGGGCTACGAGCAGTACTTC.

The chain employs TRBV5-1 and TRBJ1-3; D is ambiguous. Germline V lookup: CDR1 SGHRS, CDR2 YFSETQ. Trimming shortened V by 0 bases and J by 2 bases, and 9 bases separated the two germline ends. CDR3 length: 15 amino acids. CDR3 sequence (DNA): TGCGCCAGCAGCTTGGGTGTTTTAACTGGAAACACCATATATTTT. This gives the protein CASSLGVLTGNTIYF.

The V gene is TRBV5-1, the J gene TRBJ2-3, with 11 bases lining up with TRBD1. Germline CDR1 is SGHRS and CDR2 is YFSETQ. The CDR3 contains 16 residues. J lost 4 bases, V lost 1 base, and 5 bases had no gene match. This CDR3 is CASSLPGTGGSDTQYF. DNA of the CDR3: TGCGCCAGCAGCTTGCCCGGGACAGGGGGGTCAGATACGCAGTATTTT.

The V call is TRBV21-1, the J call TRBJ2-7; whether TRBD1, the table's D call, matches the DNA was not checked. TRBV21-1 represents a pseudogene. This CDR3 has 15 amino acids. In DNA, the CDR3 is TGTGCCAGCAGCAAAAAACAGGTTAACTCCTACGAGCAGTACTTC. The encoded protein is CASSKKQVNSYEQYF.

The CDR3 nucleotides read TGCGCCAGCAGTGTGTCGGGGAGGGAATACGAGCAGTACTTC. Translating gives CASSVSGREYEQYF. The chain joins TRBV10-1 to TRBJ2-7; 7 bases are a match to TRBD2. The CDR3 is made up of 14 amino acids. In germline, CDR1 is WNHNN, CDR2 SYGVQD (reference sequence). Trimming took 4 bases from V and 4 from J; bases not matched to a gene: 7.

The chain has TRBV27 and TRBJ1-1; a weak D match, TRBD1 (5 bases). CDR1 and CDR2 (germline): MNHEY, SMNVEV (reference sequence). This CDR3 spans 13 amino acids. Trimming removed 7 bases from V and 5 bases from J, with 14 bases in between. CDR3 sequence: CASKFSGNTEAFF. The CDR3 region has the DNA TGTGCCAGCAAGTTTTCAGGGAATACTGAAGCTTTCTTT.

The chain employs TRBV5-1 and TRBJ2-4, with a possible D match to TRBD2 (5 bases). The CDR3 covers 14 residues. Trimming removed 0 bases from V and 8 bases from J, with 12 bases in between. Per the germline V gene, CDR1 is SGHRS and CDR2 is YFSETQ. Here the CDR3 reads CASSLGRGRDIQYF. The CDR3 DNA sequence: TGCGCCAGCAGCTTGGGGAGAGGGAGAGACATTCAGTACTTC.

The V and J genes are TRBV6-1 and TRBJ1-5, with TRBD1 matching 7 bases. In germline, CDR1 is MNHNS, CDR2 SASEGT. This CDR3 is 15 amino acids long. Losses at the gene ends were 8 bases for V and 0 bases for J; bases not matched to a gene: 7. CDR3 sequence reads: CASLGTEYSNQPQHF. The CDR3 DNA sequence: TGTGCCAGCCTCGGGACAGAATATAGCAATCAGCCCCAGCATTTT.

This clone was picked up a small number of times. The V call is TRBV7-8, the J call TRBJ2-7, with a weak D call TRBD2 (5 bases). CDR1 SGHVS and CDR2 FQNEAQ come from the germline V gene. This CDR3 has 14 amino acids. Trimming took off 3 bases at V and 2 bases at J, with 11 bases between the two ends. Here the CDR3 DNA reads TGTGCCAGCAGCTTTAGCGCGGCCACCTACGAGCAGTACTTC. Translated: CASSFSAATYEQYF.

This sequence joins TRBV6-4 and TRBJ2-1; 11 bases line up with TRBD2. The CDR3 contains 13 residues. Germline-derived CDR1 and CDR2 are MRHNA and SNTAGT. With 6 bases clipped from V and 7 bases from J, the junction kept 2 bases outside the gene matches. CDR3 nucleotides: TGTGCCAGCAGCCGGACTAGCGGGAATGAGCAGTTCTTC. This gives the protein CASSRTSGNEQFF.

The genes are TRBV18 and TRBJ1-5; 7 bases map to TRBD1. V lost 5 bases to trimming and J lost 0 bases; unmatched junction nucleotides: 13. This CDR3 comprises 18 residues. CDR1 and CDR2 (germline): KGHSH, LQKENI. This CDR3 is CASSGTGDMTNSNQPQHF. CDR3 in DNA: TGTGCCAGCTCAGGTACAGGGGATATGACCAATAGCAATCAGCCCCAGCATTTT.

This sequence joins TRBV3-1 (or the pseudogene TRBV3-2) and TRBJ1-1, with 8 positions matching TRBD1. Germline CDR1 reads LGHDT; CDR2 reads YNNKEL (reference sequence). This CDR3 is built from 12 residues. V shed 4 bases and J 8 bases; nucleotides not matched to a gene: 3. DNA of the CDR3: TGTGCCAGCAGCCGAGGGACAGGAGAAGCTTTCTTT. Translated: CASSRGTGEAFF.

V usage is TRBV5-4 and J usage is TRBJ2-1; D uncertain. The CDR3 loop spans 14 amino acids. CDR1 is SGHNT and CDR2 is YYREEE in the germline V gene (reference sequence). The V end was cut by 0 bases, the J end by 7 bases, with 11 bases between. The DNA for the CDR3 is TGTGCCAGCAGCTTGGGAGGCATCCAGAATGAGCAGTTCTTC. Its translation: CASSLGGIQNEQFF.

The chain recombines TRBV27 with TRBJ1-6; D is perhaps TRBD1 (5 bases). Trimming stripped 5 bases from V and 5 bases from J, with 16 bases between. Per the germline V gene, CDR1 is MNHEY and CDR2 is SMNVEV (reference sequence). The CDR3 is 16 amino acids. Here the CDR3 DNA reads TGTGCCAGCAGTCCCCTTGTGGAGGGGAATAATTCACCCCTCCACTTT. This translates into CASSPLVEGNNSPLHF.

The rearrangement uses TRBV27 and TRBJ2-3; D is uncertain. V was pared by 5 bases and J by 2 bases, with 11 bases between. The CDR3 is 14 residues long. CDR1 and CDR2 from the germline V gene are MNHEY and SMNVEV (reference sequence). CDR3 in amino acids: CASSDGYYTDTQYF. For the CDR3, the DNA is TGTGCCAGCAGTGATGGTTACTACACAGATACGCAGTATTTT.

The chain links TRBV20-1 to TRBJ1-1, with 9 positions matching TRBD1. The CDR3 runs to 11 residues. V lost 5 bases and J lost 11; bases outside the gene matches: 6. CDR1 DFQATT and CDR2 SNEGSKA come from the germline V gene (reference sequence). The CDR3 here is CSARTGDLAFF. Here the CDR3 DNA reads TGCAGTGCTCGGACAGGGGATTTGGCTTTCTTT.

The gene calls are TRBV30 and TRBJ1-2; D uncertain. CDR3 length: 13 amino acids. Germline CDR1 GTSNPN, CDR2 SVGIG (reference sequence). The CDR3 region has the DNA TGTGCTGCGCAACTGGGAGCTAACTATGGCTACACCTTC. It specifies CAAQLGANYGYTF.

The chain joins TRBV19 to TRBJ1-5; 9 bases match TRBD1. The junction had 3 bases not matched to a gene; V was cut back by 5 bases and J by 1 base. CDR3 length: 15 residues. The germline V gene encodes CDR1 LNHDA and CDR2 SQIVND (reference sequence). The CDR3 protein is CASSGGTGSNQPQHF. The CDR3 nucleotides are TGTGCCAGTAGTGGCGGGACAGGGAGCAATCAGCCCCAGCATTTT.

The V call is TRBV19, the J call TRBJ1-2; 10 bases agree with TRBD1. V gave up 6 bases and J gave up 2 bases; unmatched junction bases: 9. Germline CDR1 and CDR2: LNHDA and SQIVND (reference sequence). The CDR3 runs to 16 residues. The CDR3 sequence is CASRAVGTGVNYGYTF. The CDR3 DNA follows: TGTGCCAGTAGAGCCGTGGGGACAGGGGTGAACTATGGCTACACCTTC.

V usage is TRBV5-6 and J usage is TRBJ1-6; TRBD1 aligns across 10 bases. The CDR3 is 14 residues long. The germline V gene has CDR1 SGHDT and CDR2 YYEEEE. V trimming: 0 bases; J trimming: 9 bases; junction bases outside the gene matches: 0. CDR3 loop: CASSLGDRGSPLHF. In DNA, the CDR3 is TGTGCCAGCAGCTTGGGGGACAGGGGTTCACCCCTCCACTTT.

The chain has TRBV30 and TRBJ1-4, with 11 bases identical to TRBD1. V trimming: 1 base; J trimming: 0 bases; junction bases outside the gene matches: 7. CDR3 length: 18 residues. Looked up from germline, CDR1 is GTSNPN and CDR2 is SVGIG (reference sequence). The CDR3 nucleotides read TGTGCCTGGAGTGGGGACAGGGGGTCTCCTGCAACTAATGAAAAACTGTTTTTT. Translating gives CAWSGDRGSPATNEKLFF.

This chain joins TRBV2 and TRBJ2-1, with TRBD2 matching over 7 bases. The V and J ends lost 7 bases and 6 bases, in that order; junction bases with no gene match: 9. The CDR3 consists of 14 residues. CDR1 SNHLY and CDR2 FYNNEI come from the germline V gene. The CDR3 sequence: CASKQRDTLNEQFF. CDR3 nucleotide sequence: TGTGCCAGCAAGCAGCGGGATACCCTCAATGAGCAGTTCTTC.

The V gene is TRBV5-6, the J gene TRBJ1-6, with 8 nucleotides matching TRBD1. V dropped 2 bases and J dropped 6; count of bases not matched to a gene: 7. The CDR3 loop spans 16 amino acids. Germline V CDR1 and CDR2: SGHDT, YYEEEE. CDR3 DNA: TGTGCCAGCAGCTTTCTGGACAGGGCCCCTAATTCACCCCTCCACTTT. This sequence encodes CASSFLDRAPNSPLHF.

A note on this clone: In the same sample, other DNA sequences code for this CDR3. The V call is TRBV18, the J call TRBJ2-5, with D unclear. The CDR3 loop spans 13 amino acids. Trimming cost V 2 bases and J 2 bases, with 6 bases left between them. CDR1 and CDR2 (germline): KGHSH, LQKENI. The CDR3 DNA reads as TGTGCCAGCTCACCATCCGGGCAAGAGACCCAGTACTTC. Protein: CASSPSGQETQYF.

Turning to this clone: Other nucleotide sequences from this sample produce the same CDR3. The chain has TRBV6-5 and TRBJ2-3; 7 positions match TRBD2. V shed 5 bases, J shed 0 bases, and the junction held 5 bases outside the gene matches. Germline V gives CDR1 MNHEY, CDR2 SVGAGI. The CDR3 sequence is 15 residues long. The CDR3 loop reads CASSRLAASTDTQYF. In nucleotides, the CDR3 is TGTGCCAGCAGTCGACTAGCAGCGAGCACAGATACGCAGTATTTT.

The chain employs TRBV28 and TRBJ1-1, with D perhaps TRBD1 (5 bases). The germline V gene encodes CDR1 MDHEN and CDR2 SYDVKM. CDR3 length: 13 residues. Trimming shortened V by 2 bases and J by 5 bases, and 9 bases separated the two germline ends. The CDR3 nucleotides are TGTGCCAGCAGTTTAGGGGGGAGGACTGAAGCTTTCTTT. Amino acid sequence: CASSLGGRTEAFF.

The chain uses TRBV7-9 and TRBJ2-3; TRBD2 agrees at 10 bases. CDR1 and CDR2 (germline): SEHNR, FQNEAQ (reference sequence). V gave up 7 bases and J gave up 6 bases; unmatched junction bases: 13. The CDR3 is 16 amino acids. Here the CDR3 reads CASTQGLAGAMDTQYF. CDR3 coding DNA: TGTGCCAGCACCCAGGGCCTAGCGGGAGCGATGGATACGCAGTATTTT.